Listed here are 7 T cell receptor beta chains from one sample, sequenced in a study of T cell responses to AZD1222 COVID-19 vaccine. Some clones are missing from TCRdb's copy, which holds only in-frame ones; the method was immunoSEQ multiplex PCR. The data hold over 150,000 clones, with about 87% observed a single time. This sample comprised peripheral blood, obtained on day 0 of AZD1222 vaccination. Receptors were obtained from an adult in good health.

The chain has TRBV23-1 and TRBJ2-7; 7 bases are shared with TRBD1. TRBV23-1 is classed as an ORF, of uncertain function. CDR3 length equals 14 residues. V was pared by 4 bases and J by 3 bases, with 6 bases of the junction left unmatched. The CDR3 region has the DNA TGCGCCAGCAGTCCCCCGGGACAGTTCTACGAGCAGTACTTC. It specifies CASSPPGQFYEQYF.

This rearrangement joins TRBV9 to TRBJ2-1; 8 bases fit TRBD2. V trimming: 2 bases; J trimming: 4 bases; junction bases outside the gene matches: 5. This CDR3 is 15 amino acids long. Germline CDR1 reads SGDLS; CDR2 reads YYNGEE. The DNA for the CDR3 is TGTGCCAGCAGCGTTTCCAGCGGGGGATACAATGAGCAGTTCTTC. Its protein is CASSVSSGGYNEQFF.

The chain links TRBV6-5 to TRBJ1-1, with no clear D. This CDR3 has 15 residues. CDR1 is MNHEY, CDR2 SVGAGI, per germline. Trimming left V 0 bases short and J 0 bases short, with 8 bases between. The CDR3 DNA reads as TGTGCCAGCAGTTACTCAGCGGGATTGAACACTGAAGCTTTCTTT. It yields the protein CASSYSAGLNTEAFF.

This rearrangement joins TRBV7-9 to TRBJ1-2; the D is unclear. The CDR3 has 15 amino acids. Germline V lookup: CDR1 SEHNR, CDR2 FQNEAQ (reference sequence). V lost 3 bases, J lost 5 bases, and 16 bases lay in between. The CDR3 loop is CASSFDTQWLYGYTF. CDR3 bases: TGTGCCAGCAGCTTTGACACCCAGTGGCTTTATGGCTACACCTTC.

V gene TRBV4-1 combines with J gene TRBJ1-1; D is ambiguous. V was shortened by 0 bases and J by 0 bases, with 14 bases between the two germline ends. CDR3 length equals 17 residues. Germline CDR1 MGHRA, CDR2 YSYEKL. CDR3 DNA sequence: TGCGCCAGCAGCCAAGATCCGCAACAGACCATGAACACTGAAGCTTTCTTT. This codes for CASSQDPQQTMNTEAFF.

This clone is medium-sized within its sample. The J gene is TRBJ2-7, the V gene TRBV20-1; D gene unclear. The CDR3 contains 11 residues. Germline V gene sequence: CDR1 DFQATT, CDR2 SNEGSKA (reference sequence). V gave up 6 bases and J gave up 2 bases, with 8 bases separating them. In nucleotides, the CDR3 is TGCAGTGCCCTTGGTACCTACGAGCAGTACTTC. This sequence encodes CSALGTYEQYF.

The CDR3 loop reads CASSVSRGTTESSGNTIYF. The CDR3 DNA is TGTGCCAGCAGCGTGTCAAGGGGAACTACAGAGAGCTCTGGAAACACCATATATTTT. This sequence joins TRBV9 and TRBJ1-3; a weak D match, TRBD1 (5 bases). Germline lookup yields CDR1 SGDLS and CDR2 YYNGEE. CDR3 length equals 19 residues. Trimming took off 2 bases at V and 0 bases at J, with 21 bases between the two ends. Full variable domain (rest looked up from reference TRBV9 and TRBJ1-3): DSGVTQTPKHLITATGQRVTLRCSPRSGDLSVYWYQQSLDQGLQFLIQYYNGEERAKGNILERFSAQQFPDLHSELNLSSLELGDSALYFCASSVSRGTTESSGNTIYFGEGSWLTVV.